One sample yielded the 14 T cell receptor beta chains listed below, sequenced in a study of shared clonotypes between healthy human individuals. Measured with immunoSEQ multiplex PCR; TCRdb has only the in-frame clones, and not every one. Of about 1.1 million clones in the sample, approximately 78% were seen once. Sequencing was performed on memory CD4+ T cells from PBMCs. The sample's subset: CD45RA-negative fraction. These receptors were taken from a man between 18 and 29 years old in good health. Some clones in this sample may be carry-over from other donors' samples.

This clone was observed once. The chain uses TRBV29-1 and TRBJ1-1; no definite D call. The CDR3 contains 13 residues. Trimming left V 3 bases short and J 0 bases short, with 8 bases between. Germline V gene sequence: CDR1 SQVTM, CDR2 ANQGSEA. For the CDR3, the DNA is TGCAGCGTTGACAGGAGTATGAACACTGAAGCTTTCTTT. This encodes CSVDRSMNTEAFF. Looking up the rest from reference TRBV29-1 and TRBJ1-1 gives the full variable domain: SAVISQKPSRDICQRGTSLTIQCQVDSQVTMMFWYRQQPGQSLTLIATANQGSEATYESGFVIDKFPISRPNLTFSTLTVSNMSPEDSSIYLCSVDRSMNTEAFFGQGTRLTVV.

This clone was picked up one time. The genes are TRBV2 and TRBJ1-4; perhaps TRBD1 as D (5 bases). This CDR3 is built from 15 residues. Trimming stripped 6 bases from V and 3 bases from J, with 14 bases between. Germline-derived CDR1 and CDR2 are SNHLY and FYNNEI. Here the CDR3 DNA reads TGTGCCAGCAGCTATCAGGGTAGGGCTAATGAAAAACTGTTTTTT. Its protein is CASSYQGRANEKLFF. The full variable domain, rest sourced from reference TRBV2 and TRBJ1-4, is EPEVTQTPSHQVTQMGQEVILRCVPISNHLYFYWYRQILGQKVEFLVSFYNNEISEKSEIFDDQFSVERPDGSNFTLKIRSTKLEDSAMYFCASSYQGRANEKLFFGSGTQLSVL.

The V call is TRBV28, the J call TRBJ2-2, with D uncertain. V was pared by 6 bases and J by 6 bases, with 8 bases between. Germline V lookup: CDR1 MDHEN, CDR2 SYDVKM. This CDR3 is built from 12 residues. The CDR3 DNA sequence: TGTGCCAGCAGCCACTTCCCCGGGGAGCTGTTTTTT. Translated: CASSHFPGELFF.

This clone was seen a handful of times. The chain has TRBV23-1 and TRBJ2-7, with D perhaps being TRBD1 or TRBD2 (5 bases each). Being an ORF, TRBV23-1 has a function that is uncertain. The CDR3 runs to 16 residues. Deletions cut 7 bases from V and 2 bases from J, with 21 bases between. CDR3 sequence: CASNAPRDRYAYEQYF. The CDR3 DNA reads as TGCGCCAGCAACGCCCCCAGGGACCGTTATGCCTACGAGCAGTACTTC.

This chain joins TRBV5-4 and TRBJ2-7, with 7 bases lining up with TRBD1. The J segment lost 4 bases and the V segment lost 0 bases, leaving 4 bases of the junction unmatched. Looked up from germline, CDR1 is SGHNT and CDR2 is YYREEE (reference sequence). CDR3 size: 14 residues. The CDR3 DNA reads TGTGCCAGCAGCTTGGGAGGGGGCACGTACGAGCAGTACTTC. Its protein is CASSLGGGTYEQYF.

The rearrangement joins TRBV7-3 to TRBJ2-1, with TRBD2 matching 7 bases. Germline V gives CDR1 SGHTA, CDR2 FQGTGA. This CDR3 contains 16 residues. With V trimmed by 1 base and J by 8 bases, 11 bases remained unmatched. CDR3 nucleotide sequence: TGTGCCAGCAGCTTAAGTAAGAGACTAGCCGCAGATGAGCAGTTCTTC. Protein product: CASSLSKRLAADEQFF.

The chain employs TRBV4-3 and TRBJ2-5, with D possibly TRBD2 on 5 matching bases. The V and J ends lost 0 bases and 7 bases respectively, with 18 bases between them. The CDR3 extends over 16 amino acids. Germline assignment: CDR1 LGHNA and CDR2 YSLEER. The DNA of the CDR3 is TGCGCCAGCAGCCAAGATCTGGTAGGAAGTGCGGGGACCCAGTACTTC. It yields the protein CASSQDLVGSAGTQYF.

CDR3 DNA: TGTGCCAGCAGACGACAGTTCGGCTACGAGCAGTACTTC. This translates into CASRRQFGYEQYF. The gene calls are TRBV5-8 and TRBJ2-7; possible D gene TRBD1, 5 bases. Trimming cost V 5 bases and J 3 bases, with 12 bases left between them. Germline V lookup: CDR1 SGHTS, CDR2 YDEGEE. CDR3 size: 13 residues.

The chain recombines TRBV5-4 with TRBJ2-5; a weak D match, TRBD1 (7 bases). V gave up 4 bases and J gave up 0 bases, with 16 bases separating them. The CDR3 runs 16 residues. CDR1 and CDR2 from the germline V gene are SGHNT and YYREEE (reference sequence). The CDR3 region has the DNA TGTGCCAGCAGCCCGGCGGCAGGGGGGTACCAAGAGACCCAGTACTTC. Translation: CASSPAAGGYQETQYF.

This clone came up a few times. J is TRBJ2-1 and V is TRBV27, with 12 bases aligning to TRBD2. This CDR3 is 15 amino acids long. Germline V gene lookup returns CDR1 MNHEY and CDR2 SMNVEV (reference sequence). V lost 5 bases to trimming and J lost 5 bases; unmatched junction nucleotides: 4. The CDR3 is CASSRLAGDNNEQFF. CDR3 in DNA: TGTGCCAGCAGTCGACTAGCGGGAGATAACAATGAGCAGTTCTTC.

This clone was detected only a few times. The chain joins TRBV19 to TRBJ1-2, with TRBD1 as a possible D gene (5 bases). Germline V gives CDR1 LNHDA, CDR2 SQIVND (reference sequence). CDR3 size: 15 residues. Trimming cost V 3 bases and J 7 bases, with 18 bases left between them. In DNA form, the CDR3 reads TGTGCCAGTAGTATGCCGGGGACCCGGTCTTCTGGCTACACCTTC. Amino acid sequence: CASSMPGTRSSGYTF. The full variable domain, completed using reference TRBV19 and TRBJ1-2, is DGGITQSPKYLFRKEGQNVTLSCEQNLNHDAMYWYRQDPGQGLRLIYYSQIVNDFQKGDIAEGYSVSREKKESFPLTVTSAQKNPTAFYLCASSMPGTRSSGYTFGSGTRLTVV.

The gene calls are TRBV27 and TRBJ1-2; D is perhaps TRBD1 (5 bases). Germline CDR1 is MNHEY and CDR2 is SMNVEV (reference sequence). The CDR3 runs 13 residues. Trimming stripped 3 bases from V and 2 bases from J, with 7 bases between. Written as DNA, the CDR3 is TGTGCCAGCAGTTTCCAGGGCAACTATGGCTACACCTTC. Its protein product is CASSFQGNYGYTF.

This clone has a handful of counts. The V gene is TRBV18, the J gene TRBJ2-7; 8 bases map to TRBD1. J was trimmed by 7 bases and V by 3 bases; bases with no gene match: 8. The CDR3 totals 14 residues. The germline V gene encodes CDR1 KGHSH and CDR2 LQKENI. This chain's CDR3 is CASSPGTGVREQYF. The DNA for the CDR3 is TGTGCCAGCTCACCCGGGACAGGAGTGAGAGAGCAGTACTTC.

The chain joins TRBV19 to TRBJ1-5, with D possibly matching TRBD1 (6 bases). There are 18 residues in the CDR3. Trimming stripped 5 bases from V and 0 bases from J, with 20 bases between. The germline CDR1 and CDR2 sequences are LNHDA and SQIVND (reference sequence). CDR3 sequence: CASSLRTATGLSNQPQHF. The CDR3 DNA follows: TGTGCCAGTAGTCTCCGAACGGCGACAGGCCTTAGCAATCAGCCCCAGCATTTT.